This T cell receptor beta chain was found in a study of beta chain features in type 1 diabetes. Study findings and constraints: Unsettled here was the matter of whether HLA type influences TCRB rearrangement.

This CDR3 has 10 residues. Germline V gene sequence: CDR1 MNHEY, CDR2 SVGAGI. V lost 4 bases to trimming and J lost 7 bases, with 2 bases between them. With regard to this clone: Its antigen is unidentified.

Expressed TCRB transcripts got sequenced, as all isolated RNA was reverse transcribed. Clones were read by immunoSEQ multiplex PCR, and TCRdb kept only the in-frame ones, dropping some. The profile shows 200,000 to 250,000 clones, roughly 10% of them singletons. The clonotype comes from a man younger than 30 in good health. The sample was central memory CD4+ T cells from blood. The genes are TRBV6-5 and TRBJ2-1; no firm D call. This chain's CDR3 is CASSSNEQFF. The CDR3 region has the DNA TGTGCCAGCAGTTCGAATGAGCAGTTCTTC.